This T cell receptor beta chain was documented in a study of post-analysis software for immune sequencing data. Whole-study results and caveats: In patients, five or six TRBV segments were more frequent than in controls, with TRBV5-6, TRBV5-1 and TRBV20-1 among them.

Unique molecular identifiers were present in the TCR beta cDNA libraries. TCRdb independently ran MiXCR on the PCR reads; one entry per CDR3 protein. The sample carries 820,000 or so distinct CDR3 sequences, approximately 50% recorded once. Trimming left V 4 bases short and J 7 bases short, with 19 bases between. The CDR3 consists of 15 residues. CDR1 is SSHAT, CDR2 FNYEAQ, per germline (reference sequence). A word on this clonotype: Its antigen is undetermined.

Sequencing was done on a sample of blood. The TCR originated in a girl aged 5-17 years with multiple sclerosis. The chain employs TRBV7-7 and TRBJ2-5, with TRBD1 as a possible D gene (6 bases). The CDR3: CASSSTQGPSGTQYF. CDR3 sequence (DNA): TGTGCCAGCAGCTCCACACAGGGACCATCAGGGACCCAGTACTTC.